This T cell receptor beta chain is drawn from a study of early T cells in non-severe SARS-CoV-2 infection. Study details: Sequencing was performed on bulk RNA from unsorted whole blood, leaving chains unpaired.

Individual cDNA molecules each received unique molecular identifiers attached to them. TCRdb reprocessed the 5' RACE reads via MiXCR and lists one record per CDR3 protein. The data contain under 65,000 distinct CDR3 sequences, less than 15% of them seen just once; the ten biggest clones take up roughly 8.8%. This clonotype was detected only a few times. The antigen is not known. Per the germline V gene, CDR1 is SGHVS and CDR2 is FQNEAQ. There are 16 residues in the CDR3. V lost 2 bases and J lost 0, with 8 bases in between. General observations from the study: Matches to VDJdb favored anti-spike CD8 responses and missed private and CD4 specificities.

The chain links TRBV7-8 to TRBJ2-6, with D hard to call. The specimen comprised whole blood, sampled at baseline. The TCR originated in an adult who was a healthcare worker with PCR-confirmed SARS-CoV-2 infection or an uninfected control (not recorded which). The CDR3: CASSLLGNSGANVLTF. CDR3 nucleotides: TGTGCCAGCAGCTTATTAGGGAACTCTGGGGCCAACGTCCTGACTTTC.